Presented here are 17 T cell receptor beta chains from one specimen sequenced in a study of CD8+ T cells in alopecia areata. RNA, once extracted, was reverse transcribed into cDNA for use as the sequencing template. Sequenced by immunoSEQ multiplex PCR; TCRdb stores in-frame clones only, minus some. This table holds about 100,000 clones, roughly three fifths found once. The treatment: oral pan-JAK inhibitor, 5-10 mg twice daily. The starting material was CD8+ T cells sorted from blood, obtained between weeks 55 and 70, from a patient treated with tofacitinib. The origin of the receptors is a human donor with alopecia areata.

The chain recombines TRBV5-1 with TRBJ1-1; a possible D gene is TRBD1 (5 bases). The CDR3 sequence is 18 residues long. CDR1 is SGHRS, CDR2 YFSETQ, per germline. V was cut by 3 bases and J by 4 bases, with 25 bases left in between. This CDR3 reads CASSSTWTYQGLVTEAFF. The CDR3 DNA follows: TGCGCCAGCAGCTCGACCTGGACGTATCAGGGATTGGTCACTGAAGCTTTCTTT.

In its sample, this clone was seen once. The J gene is TRBJ1-2, the V gene TRBV5-1; D is perhaps TRBD1 (5 bases). This CDR3 has 14 amino acids. V shed 2 bases and J shed 4 bases, with 12 bases lying between them. The germline V gene has CDR1 SGHRS and CDR2 YFSETQ. The CDR3: CASSFSGTAYGYTF. In DNA form, the CDR3 reads TGCGCCAGCAGCTTTTCAGGGACCGCCTATGGCTACACCTTC. Full variable domain (remainder filled in from reference TRBV5-1 and TRBJ1-2): KAGVTQTPRYLIKTRGQQVTLSCSPISGHRSVSWYQQTPGQGLQFLFEYFSETQRNKGNFPGRFSGRQFSNSRSEMNVSTLELGDSALYLCASSFSGTAYGYTFGSGTRLTVV.

The chain uses TRBV27 and TRBJ2-4; D uncertain. This CDR3 contains 16 residues. V lost 5 bases, J lost 0 bases, and 14 bases lay in between. CDR1 MNHEY and CDR2 SMNVEV come from the germline V gene (reference sequence). Written as DNA, the CDR3 is TGTGCCAGCAGTCCATTGACCTTTACAGCCAAAAACATTCAGTACTTC. It yields the protein CASSPLTFTAKNIQYF.

The rearrangement uses TRBV29-1 and TRBJ1-2, with 10 bases lining up with TRBD1. In germline, CDR1 is SQVTM, CDR2 ANQGSEA. V lost 6 bases and J lost 8; bases outside the gene matches: 21. The CDR3 spans 17 residues. CDR3 in DNA: TGCAGCGTCCCGTATCGCCGGGACAGGGGAAATCAAGGAGGCTACACCTTC. Protein product: CSVPYRRDRGNQGGYTF.

The chain joins TRBV25-1 to TRBJ1-2; possibly TRBD1 for D (6 bases). Trimming pared 2 bases from V and 1 base from J, leaving 8 bases between. The CDR3 is 14 residues long. CDR1 is MGHDK, CDR2 SYGVNS, per germline. The CDR3 here is CASSEEGHNYGYTF. CDR3 nucleotide sequence: TGTGCCAGCAGTGAAGAGGGACATAACTATGGCTACACCTTC.

In this sample, this clone turned up a few times. The chain combines TRBV5-6 with TRBJ2-1; 10 bases line up with TRBD2. Germline V gene data show CDR1 as SGHDT and CDR2 as YYEEEE. This CDR3 is 15 amino acids long. With 2 bases clipped from V and 8 bases from J, the junction kept 7 bases outside the gene matches. CDR3: CASSFGLAARDEQFF. Written as DNA, the CDR3 is TGTGCCAGCAGCTTCGGACTAGCGGCACGGGATGAGCAGTTCTTC.

The chain links TRBV6-6 to TRBJ2-1; D is undetermined. V lost 0 bases, J lost 3 bases, and 0 bases lay in between. There are 12 residues in the CDR3. CDR1 is MNHNY and CDR2 is SVGAGI in the germline V gene (reference sequence). As DNA, the CDR3 is TGTGCCAGCAGTTACTCCTACAATGAGCAGTTCTTC. The encoded protein is CASSYSYNEQFF.

This chain uses TRBV5-6 with TRBJ2-1; TRBD2 matches at 7 bases. Germline loops: CDR1 SGHDT, CDR2 YYEEEE. With 0 bases clipped from V and 4 bases from J, the junction kept 7 bases outside the gene matches. The CDR3 runs to 16 residues. Here the CDR3 DNA reads TGTGCCAGCAGCTTGGATGGCGGGGGATGGTACAATGAGCAGTTCTTC. It specifies CASSLDGGGWYNEQFF.

The chain carries TRBV29-1 and TRBJ2-3; TRBD1 agrees at 8 bases. Germline lookup yields CDR1 SQVTM and CDR2 ANQGSEA. This CDR3 is built from 16 residues. With 0 bases clipped from V and 0 bases from J, the junction kept 5 bases outside the gene matches. The CDR3 DNA is TGCAGCGTTGAAGACCCGGGGGACAGGAGCACAGATACGCAGTATTTT. Its protein product is CSVEDPGDRSTDTQYF.

This sequence joins TRBV9 and TRBJ1-6, with 10 bases lining up with TRBD1. The CDR3 is 14 residues long. Germline lookup yields CDR1 SGDLS and CDR2 YYNGEE. After removal of 3 bases from V and 7 bases from J, the junction contained 1 base not matched to a gene. This CDR3 reads CASSGQGANSPLHF. The CDR3 bases are TGTGCCAGCAGCGGACAGGGGGCGAATTCACCCCTCCACTTT.

V is TRBV11-2 and J is TRBJ1-2; the D gene is possibly TRBD1 (6 bases). V dropped 8 bases and J dropped 8 bases, with 12 bases sitting between them. Per the germline V gene, CDR1 is SGHAT and CDR2 is FQNNGV. The CDR3 runs to 11 residues. CDR3 coding DNA: TGTGCCAGCCTAGGGGGGGACGGCTACACCTTC. Its translation is CASLGGDGYTF.

On this clone itself: A read error is the likely source, as a far larger clone sits one nucleotide away. The chain employs TRBV10-3 and TRBJ2-3, with TRBD2 matching 10 bases. V lost 11 bases and J lost 4; bases outside the gene matches: 12. This CDR3 region has 15 residues. Looked up from germline, CDR1 is ENHRY and CDR2 is SYGVKD. The CDR3 here is CAGSYSSGGADTQYF. The CDR3 DNA sequence: TGTGCCGGCAGTTATTCGAGCGGGGGGGCAGATACGCAGTATTTT.

This clone was recorded only once. The V gene is TRBV2, the J gene TRBJ2-1; maybe TRBD1 (6 bases). The CDR3 extends over 16 amino acids. The germline V gene encodes CDR1 SNHLY and CDR2 FYNNEI. Trimming left V 6 bases short and J 4 bases short, with 19 bases between. CDR3 residues: CASRRRQDRGYNEQFF. The DNA for the CDR3 is TGTGCCAGCAGAAGGCGACAGGATAGAGGTTACAATGAGCAGTTCTTC.

A few counts support this clone. J is TRBJ1-2 and V is TRBV29-1, with 7 bases identical to TRBD1. Germline loops: CDR1 SQVTM, CDR2 ANQGSEA. V shed 6 bases, J shed 4 bases, and the junction held 11 bases outside the gene matches. This CDR3 is 14 amino acids long. The CDR3 reads CSVWGGGAVYGYTF. In DNA, the CDR3 is TGCAGCGTCTGGGGAGGGGGCGCTGTCTATGGCTACACCTTC.

This chain uses TRBV5-1 with TRBJ2-3; D is undetermined. The germline CDR1 and CDR2 sequences are SGHRS and YFSETQ. The CDR3 is made up of 14 amino acids. Trimming cost V 0 bases and J 5 bases, with 10 bases left between them. CDR3 bases: TGCGCCAGCAGCTTGGACTCCTGGAAAGATACGCAGTATTTT. Translated: CASSLDSWKDTQYF.

This clone was detected many times. The chain employs TRBV7-8 and TRBJ2-3; 10 nucleotides align to TRBD1. CDR1 is SGHVS and CDR2 is FQNEAQ in the germline V gene. Trimming cost V 5 bases and J 1 base; bases outside gene matches: 6. The CDR3 is 16 amino acids. CDR3 coding DNA: TGTGCCAGCAGCACGCGGACAGGGGGAGGCACAGATACGCAGTATTTT. Its translation: CASSTRTGGGTDTQYF.

The genes are TRBV6-1 and TRBJ2-1; TRBD1 is a possible D gene (5 bases). With 6 bases removed from V and 4 bases from J, the gap between germline ends came to 16 bases. The CDR3 is 15 residues long. CDR1 and CDR2 (germline): MNHNS, SASEGT. The CDR3 is CASSKGQEPYNEQFF. In DNA, the CDR3 is TGTGCCAGCAGCAAGGGGCAGGAACCTTACAATGAGCAGTTCTTC.